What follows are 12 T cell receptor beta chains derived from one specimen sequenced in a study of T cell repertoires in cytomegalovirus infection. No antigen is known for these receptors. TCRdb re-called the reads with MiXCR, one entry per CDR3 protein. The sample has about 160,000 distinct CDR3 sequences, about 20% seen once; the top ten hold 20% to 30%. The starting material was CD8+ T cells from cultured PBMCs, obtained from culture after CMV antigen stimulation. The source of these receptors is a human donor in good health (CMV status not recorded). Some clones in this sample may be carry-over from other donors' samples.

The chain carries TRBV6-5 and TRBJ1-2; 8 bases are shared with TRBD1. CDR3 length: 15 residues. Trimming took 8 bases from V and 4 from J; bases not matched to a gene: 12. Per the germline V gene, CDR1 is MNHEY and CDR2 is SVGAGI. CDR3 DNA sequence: TGTGCCAGCGGACAGGGTACTCCCTGGAGCTATGGCTACACCTTC. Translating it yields CASGQGTPWSYGYTF.

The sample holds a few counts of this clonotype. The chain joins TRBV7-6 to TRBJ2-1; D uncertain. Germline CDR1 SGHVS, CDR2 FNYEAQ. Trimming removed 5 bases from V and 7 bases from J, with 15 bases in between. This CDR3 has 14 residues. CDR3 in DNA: TGTGCCAGCAGCCCTCGGACCGCCGAGAATGAGCAGTTCTTC. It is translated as CASSPRTAENEQFF. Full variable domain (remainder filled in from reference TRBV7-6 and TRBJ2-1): GAGVSQSPRYKVTKRGQDVALRCDPISGHVSLYWYRQALGQGPEFLTYFNYEAQQDKSGLPNDRFSAERPEGSISTLTIQRTEQRDSAMYRCASSPRTAENEQFFGPGTRLTVL.

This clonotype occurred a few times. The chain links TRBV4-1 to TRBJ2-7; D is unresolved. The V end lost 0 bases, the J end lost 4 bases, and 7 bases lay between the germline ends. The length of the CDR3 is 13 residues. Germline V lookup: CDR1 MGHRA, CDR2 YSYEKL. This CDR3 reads CASSQEILYEQYF. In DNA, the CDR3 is TGCGCCAGCAGCCAAGAGATTTTGTACGAGCAGTACTTC.

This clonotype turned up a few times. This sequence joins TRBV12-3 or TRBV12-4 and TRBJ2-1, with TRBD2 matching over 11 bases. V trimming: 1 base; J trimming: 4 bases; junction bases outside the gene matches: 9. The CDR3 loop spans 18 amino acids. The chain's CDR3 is CASSLVSVAGGLYNEQFF. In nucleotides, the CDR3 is TGTGCCAGCAGTTTAGTCTCAGTAGCGGGGGGGCTTTACAATGAGCAGTTCTTC.

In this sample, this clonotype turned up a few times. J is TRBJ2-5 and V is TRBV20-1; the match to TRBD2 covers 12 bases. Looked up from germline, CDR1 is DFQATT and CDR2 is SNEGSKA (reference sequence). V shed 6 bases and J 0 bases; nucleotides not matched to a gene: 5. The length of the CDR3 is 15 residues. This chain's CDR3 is CSALLAGGYQETQYF. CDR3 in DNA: TGCAGTGCCCTACTAGCGGGGGGCTACCAAGAGACCCAGTACTTC.

The CDR3: CASSLTSSDSSGNTIYF. The CDR3 DNA follows: TGTGCCAGCAGCCTAACTTCCTCGGACAGCTCTGGAAACACCATATATTTT. The rearrangement uses TRBV7-8 and TRBJ1-3; D possibly corresponds to TRBD1 (6 bases). Trimming removed 5 bases from V and 0 bases from J, with 17 bases in between. Germline CDR1 and CDR2: SGHVS and FQNEAQ. The CDR3 runs 17 residues.

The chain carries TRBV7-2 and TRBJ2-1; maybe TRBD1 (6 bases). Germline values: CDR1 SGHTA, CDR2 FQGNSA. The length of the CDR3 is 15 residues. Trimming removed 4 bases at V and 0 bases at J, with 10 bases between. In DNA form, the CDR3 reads TGTGCCAGCAGCTGGGTGGACAGCTCCTACAATGAGCAGTTCTTC. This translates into CASSWVDSSYNEQFF.

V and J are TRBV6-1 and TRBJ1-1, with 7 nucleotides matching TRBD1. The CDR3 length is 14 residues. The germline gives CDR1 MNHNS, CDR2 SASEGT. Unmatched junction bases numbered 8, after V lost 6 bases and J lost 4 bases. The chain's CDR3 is CASRDPGGGTEAFF. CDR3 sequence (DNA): TGTGCCAGCAGGGACCCAGGGGGAGGCACTGAAGCTTTCTTT.

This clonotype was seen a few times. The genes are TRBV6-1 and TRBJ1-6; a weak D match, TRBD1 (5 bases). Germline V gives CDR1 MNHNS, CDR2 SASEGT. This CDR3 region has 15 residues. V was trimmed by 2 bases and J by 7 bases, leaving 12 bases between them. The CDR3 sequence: CASSEIDSENSPLHF. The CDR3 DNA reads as TGTGCCAGCAGTGAAATAGACAGTGAGAATTCACCCCTCCACTTT.

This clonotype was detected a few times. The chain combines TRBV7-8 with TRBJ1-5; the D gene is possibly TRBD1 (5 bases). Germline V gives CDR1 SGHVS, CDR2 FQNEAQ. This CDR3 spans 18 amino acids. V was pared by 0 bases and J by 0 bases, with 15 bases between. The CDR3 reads CASSLALRDLHSNQPQHF. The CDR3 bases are TGTGCCAGCAGCTTAGCGCTGCGGGACCTTCATAGCAATCAGCCCCAGCATTTT.

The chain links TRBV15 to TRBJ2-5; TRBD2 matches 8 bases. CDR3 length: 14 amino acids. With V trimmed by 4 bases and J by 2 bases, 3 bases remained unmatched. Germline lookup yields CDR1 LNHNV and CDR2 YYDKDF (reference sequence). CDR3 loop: CATSKGLGQETQYF. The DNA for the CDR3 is TGTGCCACCAGCAAGGGACTAGGGCAAGAGACCCAGTACTTC.

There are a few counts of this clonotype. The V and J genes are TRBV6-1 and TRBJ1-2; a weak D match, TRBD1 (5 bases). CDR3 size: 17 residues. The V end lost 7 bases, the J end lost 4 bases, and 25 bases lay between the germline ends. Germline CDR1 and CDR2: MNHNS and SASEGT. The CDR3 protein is CASIVSREAIRLYGYTF. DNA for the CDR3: TGTGCCAGCATCGTCTCCAGGGAGGCAATAAGACTCTATGGCTACACCTTC.